This passage covers 26 T cell receptor beta chains from one sample sequenced in a study of blood T cell repertoires in COVID-19. Libraries were prepared by immunoSEQ multiplex PCR; TCRdb keeps only in-frame clonotypes and omits some of them. The sample records about 140,000 clones, 76% being singletons. Material: peripheral blood. Receptors were obtained from a woman older than 75 with active or convalescent COVID-19.

This clone was detected only a few times. The chain employs TRBV5-1 and TRBJ2-5; 13 nucleotides align to TRBD2. Germline V CDR1 and CDR2: SGHRS, YFSETQ. The V and J ends lost 4 bases and 4 bases, in that order; junction bases with no gene match: 4. This CDR3 has 15 amino acids. CDR3 sequence reads: CASSPGLAGAETQYF. The CDR3 DNA is TGCGCCAGCAGCCCAGGACTAGCGGGGGCAGAGACCCAGTACTTC. Drawing the rest from reference TRBV5-1 and TRBJ2-5, the complete variable domain is KAGVTQTPRYLIKTRGQQVTLSCSPISGHRSVSWYQQTPGQGLQFLFEYFSETQRNKGNFPGRFSGRQFSNSRSEMNVSTLELGDSALYLCASSPGLAGAETQYFGPGTRLLVL.

The gene calls are TRBV11-2 and TRBJ2-5; TRBD1 might be the D (6 bases). Germline lookup yields CDR1 SGHAT and CDR2 FQNNGV. CDR3 size: 15 residues. V was shortened by 2 bases and J by 2 bases, with 12 bases between the two germline ends. The CDR3 region has the DNA TGTGCCAGCAGCTTAATGGGCAGGGGACAAGAGACCCAGTACTTC. Residues: CASSLMGRGQETQYF.

This rearrangement joins TRBV30 to TRBJ1-2, with D unclear. CDR1 is GTSNPN, CDR2 SVGIG, per germline (reference sequence). This CDR3 is built from 11 residues. The ends were cut back, 1 base at V and 8 bases at J, with 8 bases in the middle. CDR3 amino acids: CAWSAHRGYTF. CDR3 DNA: TGTGCCTGGAGTGCCCATCGGGGCTACACCTTC.

The CDR3 loop reads CASSLILAGGSYTQYF. DNA for the CDR3: TGTGCCAGCAGCCTAATACTAGCGGGGGGTTCATATACGCAGTATTTT. The V and J genes are TRBV5-6 and TRBJ2-3, with TRBD2 identical over 12 bases. Germline V gene sequence: CDR1 SGHDT, CDR2 YYEEEE. V lost 4 bases and J lost 7; bases outside the gene matches: 10. This CDR3 contains 16 residues.

This clone was seen only once. This rearrangement joins TRBV4-1 to TRBJ2-7, with 9 bases matching TRBD2. The ends lost 1 base at V and 2 bases at J; junction bases unmatched: 6. Germline V gene sequence: CDR1 MGHRA, CDR2 YSYEKL. This CDR3 spans 16 amino acids. CDR3 nucleotide sequence: TGCGCCAGCAGCCAAGGGATCGGCGGGGGGGCCTACGAGCAGTACTTC. Encoded protein: CASSQGIGGGAYEQYF.

The chain employs TRBV3-1 (or the pseudogene TRBV3-2) and TRBJ1-2, with D tentatively TRBD1 (6 bases). CDR1 and CDR2 (germline): LGHDT, YNNKEL (reference sequence). Trimming cost V 3 bases and J 1 base, with 15 bases left between them. The CDR3 totals 16 residues. The CDR3 here is CASSQQPGQINYGYTF. The CDR3 bases are TGTGCCAGCAGCCAGCAACCGGGACAAATTAACTATGGCTACACCTTC.

This clone came up a few times. The V and J genes are TRBV6-2 or TRBV6-3 and TRBJ1-6; TRBD1 matches 8 bases. Trimming removed 0 bases from V and 5 bases from J; junction bases left unmatched: 3. The CDR3 totals 16 residues. Germline-derived CDR1 and CDR2 are MNHEY and SVGEGT. CDR3 coding DNA: TGTGCCAGCAGTTACTCAAGGGACAGGAATAATTCACCCCTCCACTTT. Translation gives CASSYSRDRNNSPLHF.

The V call is TRBV30, the J call TRBJ2-5; TRBD2 might be the D (6 bases). This CDR3 is built from 14 residues. The germline V and J ends were trimmed by 1 base and 5 bases, with 14 bases remaining between them. Germline V lookup: CDR1 GTSNPN, CDR2 SVGIG (reference sequence). The CDR3 is CAWSAGLQVETQYF. CDR3 sequence (DNA): TGTGCCTGGAGTGCGGGACTCCAGGTTGAGACCCAGTACTTC.

The chain employs TRBV7-2 and TRBJ1-1; TRBD1 matches at 8 bases. This CDR3 has 14 amino acids. Germline values: CDR1 SGHTA, CDR2 FQGNSA. Germline trimming cut 6 bases from V and 0 bases from J; bases unmatched to any gene: 3. CDR3 in DNA: TGTGCCAGCAGTCGGGACAGGTTGAACACTGAAGCTTTCTTT. Residues: CASSRDRLNTEAFF.

This chain uses TRBV27 with TRBJ2-3, with a possible D match to TRBD1 (6 bases). The V end was cut by 5 bases, the J end by 2 bases, with 11 bases between. The CDR3 is 14 residues long. Germline V CDR1 and CDR2: MNHEY, SMNVEV (reference sequence). This chain's CDR3 is CASSARTATDTQYF. As DNA, the CDR3 is TGTGCCAGCAGTGCAAGGACAGCCACAGATACGCAGTATTTT.

This chain links TRBV19 with TRBJ1-1; 10 bases align to TRBD1. The CDR3 runs 16 residues. V shed 5 bases, J shed 4 bases, and the junction held 10 bases outside the gene matches. Germline V CDR1 and CDR2: LNHDA, SQIVND (reference sequence). Here the CDR3 reads CASSFGTGVVGTEAFF. The DNA for the CDR3 is TGTGCCAGTAGTTTCGGGACAGGGGTCGTTGGCACTGAAGCTTTCTTT. Looking up the rest from reference TRBV19 and TRBJ1-1 gives the full variable domain: DGGITQSPKYLFRKEGQNVTLSCEQNLNHDAMYWYRQDPGQGLRLIYYSQIVNDFQKGDIAEGYSVSREKKESFPLTVTSAQKNPTAFYLCASSFGTGVVGTEAFFGQGTRLTVV.

This clone came up once. The gene calls are TRBV5-1 and TRBJ2-5; D may be TRBD2 (5 bases). V was clipped by 4 bases and J by 2 bases, with 18 bases between them. Germline V gene lookup returns CDR1 SGHRS and CDR2 YFSETQ. This CDR3 has 16 amino acids. The chain's CDR3 is CASSPGGWRAQETQYF. CDR3 coding DNA: TGCGCCAGCAGCCCGGGCGGGTGGCGGGCGCAAGAGACCCAGTACTTC. Filled out from reference TRBV5-1 and TRBJ2-5, the complete variable domain reads KAGVTQTPRYLIKTRGQQVTLSCSPISGHRSVSWYQQTPGQGLQFLFEYFSETQRNKGNFPGRFSGRQFSNSRSEMNVSTLELGDSALYLCASSPGGWRAQETQYFGPGTRLLVL.

The chain uses TRBV19 and TRBJ1-1, with 10 bases that match TRBD1. CDR3 size: 13 residues. V was pared by 7 bases and J by 8 bases, with 7 bases of the junction left unmatched. CDR1 LNHDA and CDR2 SQIVND come from the germline V gene (reference sequence). The CDR3 loop is CASILTGGTEAFF. CDR3 sequence (DNA): TGTGCCAGTATCCTGACAGGGGGCACGGAAGCTTTCTTT.

This clone was counted a few times. The chain joins TRBV6-5 to TRBJ1-2, with D unclear. The CDR3 contains 15 residues. V was pared by 6 bases and J by 3 bases, with 17 bases between. Germline V gene data show CDR1 as MNHEY and CDR2 as SVGAGI. This CDR3 reads CASSLDAWSHYGYTF. DNA of the CDR3: TGTGCCAGCAGCCTCGACGCCTGGAGTCACTATGGCTACACCTTC.

This clone was found once. The gene calls are TRBV4-1 and TRBJ2-1; 7 bases line up with TRBD1. CDR1 and CDR2 (germline): MGHRA, YSYEKL. The CDR3 is made up of 15 amino acids. V was clipped by 0 bases and J by 5 bases; unmatched bases: 4. CDR3 bases: TGCGCCAGCAGCCAAGATTTTGGGACAGACAATGAGCAGTTCTTC. It codes for CASSQDFGTDNEQFF.

This clone was found a few times. This chain uses TRBV7-3 with TRBJ2-1; a possible D gene is TRBD1 (6 bases). From germline, CDR1 is SGHTA and CDR2 FQGTGA. The ends were cut back, 1 base at V and 6 bases at J, with 10 bases in the middle. The CDR3 contains 14 residues. This chain's CDR3 is CASSLSQGSNEQFF. CDR3 nucleotide sequence: TGTGCCAGCAGCTTAAGTCAGGGGAGCAATGAGCAGTTCTTC.

This clone was seen a few times. This chain connects TRBV19 to TRBJ2-5; possibly TRBD1 for D (7 bases). Trimming shortened V by 5 bases and J by 5 bases, and 27 bases separated the two germline ends. The germline gives CDR1 LNHDA, CDR2 SQIVND (reference sequence). The CDR3 consists of 18 residues. CDR3 sequence (DNA): TGTGCCAGTAGTTCCAACCCCCGGGGGTATAGGGGGCGTGAGACCCAGTACTTC. Translating it yields CASSSNPRGYRGRETQYF.

The chain links TRBV20-1 to TRBJ2-7; TRBD1 agrees at 12 bases. The CDR3 totals 15 residues. V lost 3 bases, J lost 5 bases, and 8 bases stayed unmatched. Germline CDR1 is DFQATT and CDR2 is SNEGSKA (reference sequence). CDR3 residues: CSASKPGQGAHEQYF. CDR3 in DNA: TGCAGTGCTAGTAAGCCGGGACAGGGGGCTCACGAGCAGTACTTC.

The gene calls are TRBV2 and TRBJ1-6; 7 bases match TRBD1. The CDR3 length is 15 residues. The germline V gene encodes CDR1 SNHLY and CDR2 FYNNEI. V was clipped by 5 bases and J by 5 bases; unmatched bases: 6. CDR3 nucleotides: TGTGCCAGCAGTATCAAGACAGGGAATAATTCACCCCTCCACTTT. Translated: CASSIKTGNNSPLHF.

This clone was counted a few times. The rearrangement links TRBV7-8 to TRBJ2-5, with D perhaps TRBD1 (5 bases). There are 15 residues in the CDR3. From germline, CDR1 is SGHVS and CDR2 FQNEAQ. The germline V and J ends were trimmed by 5 bases and 1 base, with 14 bases remaining between them. Here the CDR3 reads CASSGNAGIQETQYF. DNA for the CDR3: TGTGCCAGCAGCGGGAACGCAGGGATCCAAGAGACCCAGTACTTC.

This chain joins TRBV27 and TRBJ2-7; 8 nucleotides line up with TRBD1. The V gene end was trimmed by 4 bases and the J gene end by 2 bases; junction bases not matched to a gene: 4. The CDR3 is made up of 14 amino acids. The germline V gene encodes CDR1 MNHEY and CDR2 SMNVEV (reference sequence). The CDR3 here is CASSSSDRAYEQYF. Here the CDR3 DNA reads TGTGCCAGCAGTTCATCGGACAGGGCCTACGAGCAGTACTTC.

V and J are TRBV3-1 (or the pseudogene TRBV3-2) and TRBJ1-2; tentatively, D is TRBD1 (6 bases). V was pared by 5 bases and J by 8 bases, with 12 bases between. This CDR3 has 12 residues. Germline assignment: CDR1 LGHDT and CDR2 YNNKEL (reference sequence). Written as DNA, the CDR3 is TGTGCCAGCAGCAAACAGGGTTACGGCTACACCTTC. Translation: CASSKQGYGYTF.

The genes are TRBV10-3 and TRBJ2-1; TRBD2 aligns across 8 bases. CDR3 length: 14 residues. V shed 1 base and J 6 bases; nucleotides not matched to a gene: 2. CDR1 and CDR2 (germline): ENHRY, SYGVKD. The CDR3 here is CAISELLAGNEQFF. CDR3 coding DNA: TGTGCCATCAGTGAGTTGCTAGCGGGCAATGAGCAGTTCTTC.

In this sample, this clone turned up once. The genes are TRBV5-1 and TRBJ1-2, with 8 bases identical to TRBD1. The CDR3 is 14 residues long. The trim removed 5 bases at V and 7 bases at J, leaving 10 bases unmatched. Germline assignment: CDR1 SGHRS and CDR2 YFSETQ. The CDR3 reads CASRGEGTGAGYTF. In DNA, the CDR3 is TGCGCCAGCAGAGGAGAAGGGACAGGCGCTGGCTACACCTTC.

The gene calls are TRBV19 and TRBJ2-1, with D possibly being TRBD1 (5 bases). This CDR3 is built from 17 residues. The ends were cut back, 0 bases at V and 4 bases at J, with 16 bases in the middle. Germline V lookup: CDR1 LNHDA, CDR2 SQIVND (reference sequence). The CDR3 DNA follows: TGTGCCAGTAGTATAGACTCCATTGACAGACATTACAATGAGCAGTTCTTC. Translation gives CASSIDSIDRHYNEQFF.

The V and J genes are TRBV7-8 and TRBJ2-1; D may be TRBD1 (5 bases). Germline-derived CDR1 and CDR2 are SGHVS and FQNEAQ. CDR3 size: 13 residues. V was cut by 4 bases and J by 4 bases, with 8 bases left in between. The DNA of the CDR3 is TGTGCCAGCAGCTGGACACCTTACAATGAGCAGTTCTTC. It encodes CASSWTPYNEQFF.